These 22 T cell receptor beta chains were sequenced from one sample in a study of T-cell memory formation after mild COVID-19. TCRdb re-derived calls from the 5' RACE reads in MiXCR, one entry per CDR3 protein. The repertoire consists of about 470,000 distinct CDR3 sequences, with 18% occurring once and the leading ten covering 9% to 15%. The sequencing sample was made of PBMCs or a T cell subset sorted from them (not recorded which). The receptor set was obtained from an adult woman who had mild COVID-19 (a few samples of this study predate the infection). Cell type and time point are not known.

Only a few counts were recorded for this clonotype. V and J are TRBV12-3 or TRBV12-4 and TRBJ1-3, with a tentative D call TRBD1 (6 bases). This CDR3 is 14 amino acids long. Trimming removed 4 bases from V and 4 bases from J, with 11 bases in between. Here the CDR3 reads CASSYGGEGNTIYF. Written as DNA, the CDR3 is TGTGCCAGCAGTTACGGGGGCGAAGGAAACACCATATATTTT.

This clonotype was detected ten times or more. The chain joins TRBV12-3 or TRBV12-4 to TRBJ2-6; D is possibly TRBD1 (7 bases). CDR3 length equals 15 residues. V was pared by 8 bases and J by 10 bases, with 21 bases between. The CDR3 sequence: CASRGGTALGNVLTF. The CDR3 DNA reads as TGTGCCAGCCGTGGGGGGACAGCGCTGGGGAACGTCCTGACTTTC.

This clonotype came up a few times. The chain carries TRBV12-3 or TRBV12-4 and TRBJ1-1, with TRBD1 as a possible D gene (6 bases). The CDR3 totals 12 residues. V was cut by 5 bases and J by 10 bases, with 14 bases left in between. CDR3 region: CASSLPGGRAFF. The DNA for the CDR3 is TGTGCCAGCAGTCTTCCGGGGGGGCGAGCTTTCTTT.

The chain employs TRBV5-5 and TRBJ2-1, with TRBD2 matching over 10 bases. Germline CDR1 SGHKS, CDR2 YYEKEE (reference sequence). V lost 4 bases to trimming and J lost 6 bases; unmatched junction nucleotides: 4. The CDR3 length is 14 residues. Here the CDR3 reads CASSGGLATNEQFF. CDR3 bases: TGTGCCAGCAGCGGGGGACTAGCGACCAATGAGCAGTTCTTC.

This sequence joins TRBV20-1 and TRBJ1-1, with D possibly being TRBD1 (5 bases). The ends were cut back, 4 bases at V and 5 bases at J, with 8 bases in the middle. Germline lookup yields CDR1 DFQATT and CDR2 SNEGSKA (reference sequence). The length of the CDR3 is 11 residues. CDR3 loop: CSAIDRTEAFF. The CDR3 coding sequence is TGCAGTGCTATTGACAGAACTGAAGCTTTCTTT.

This clonotype came up a few times. V usage is TRBV5-1 and J usage is TRBJ2-3, with 9 bases aligning to TRBD1. There are 14 residues in the CDR3. J was trimmed by 4 bases and V by 5 bases; bases with no gene match: 5. Germline lookup yields CDR1 SGHRS and CDR2 YFSETQ. CDR3 bases: TGCGCCAGCAGTAGGGACAGGGCATCAGATACGCAGTATTTT. As protein: CASSRDRASDTQYF.

The CDR3 nucleotides are TGCGCCAGCAGTACCCTCCGAACCGGGACAGGGGATTATGAGCAGTTCTTC. Protein: CASSTLRTGTGDYEQFF. The chain uses TRBV23-1 and TRBJ2-1; 10 bases fit TRBD1. TRBV23-1 falls under the ORF class, with uncertain function. Losses at the gene ends were 5 bases for V and 8 bases for J; bases not matched to a gene: 15. The CDR3 extends over 17 amino acids.

The V call is TRBV5-1, the J call TRBJ2-3, with D possibly TRBD1 on 5 matching bases. V lost 0 bases to trimming and J lost 4 bases, with 6 bases between them. The CDR3 consists of 13 residues. Germline CDR1 and CDR2: SGHRS and YFSETQ. CDR3 sequence reads: CASSLGQSDTQYF. The DNA of the CDR3 is TGCGCCAGCAGCTTGGGACAGTCAGATACGCAGTATTTT.

The chain recombines TRBV3-1 with TRBJ2-1, with unresolved D. The CDR3 covers 14 residues. Trimming pared 4 bases from V and 3 bases from J, leaving 10 bases between. Germline V gene data show CDR1 as LGHDT and CDR2 as YNNKEL (reference sequence). Here the CDR3 reads CASSLVGNYNEQFF. DNA for the CDR3: TGTGCCAGCAGCCTCGTGGGGAACTACAATGAGCAGTTCTTC.

This clonotype came up a few times. The rearrangement links TRBV4-1 to TRBJ2-5; 7 nucleotides agree with TRBD1. The V segment lost 4 bases and the J segment 2 bases; nucleotides outside the gene matches: 10. Germline V gene sequence: CDR1 MGHRA, CDR2 YSYEKL. The CDR3 runs 16 residues. The CDR3 nucleotides read TGCGCCAGCAGCCCAATGATGCTGGGACAGCAAGAGACCCAGTACTTC. Translated, it gives CASSPMMLGQQETQYF.

This clonotype has a handful of counts. The V gene is TRBV7-6, the J gene TRBJ2-5; D might be TRBD1 or TRBD2, each matching 5 bases. This CDR3 is 16 amino acids long. Germline CDR1 reads SGHVS; CDR2 reads FNYEAQ. Trimming left V 1 base short and J 3 bases short, with 15 bases between. In DNA, the CDR3 is TGTGCCAGCAGCTTAGAATTGTGGGGGTTGAAAGAGACCCAGTACTTC. This translates into CASSLELWGLKETQYF.

This rearrangement joins TRBV24-1 to TRBJ1-1, with TRBD1 identical over 8 bases. The CDR3 length is 14 residues. V lost 7 bases, J lost 1 base, and 4 bases stayed unmatched. Germline V gives CDR1 KGHDR, CDR2 SFDVKD. The CDR3 region is CATSEGQGNTEAFF. CDR3 DNA sequence: TGTGCCACCAGCGAAGGACAGGGGAACACTGAAGCTTTCTTT.

CDR3 DNA sequence: TGTGCCAGCAGCCACAAGGGGCGATCCTACAATGAGCAGTTCTTC. Encoded protein: CASSHKGRSYNEQFF. The gene calls are TRBV14 and TRBJ2-1, with D tentatively TRBD1 (5 bases). The CDR3 totals 15 residues. Trimming shortened V by 3 bases and J by 1 base, and 10 bases separated the two germline ends. Germline V CDR1 and CDR2: SGHDN, FVKESK. Drawing the rest from reference TRBV14 and TRBJ2-1, the complete variable domain is EAGVTQFPSHSVIEKGQTVTLRCDPISGHDNLYWYRRVMGKEIKFLLHFVKESKQDESGMPNNRFLAERTGGTYSTLKVQPAELEDSGVYFCASSHKGRSYNEQFFGPGTRLTVL.

This clonotype was picked up a small number of times. The chain is built from TRBV5-1 and TRBJ2-7; perhaps D is TRBD1 or TRBD2 (6 bases each). The CDR3 is 16 residues long. Per the germline V gene, CDR1 is SGHRS and CDR2 is YFSETQ. V dropped 2 bases and J dropped 4 bases, with 19 bases sitting between them. The CDR3, as DNA: TGCGCCAGCAGCTTCGGGGGAGCCCGACAGGCTTACGAGCAGTACTTC. This encodes CASSFGGARQAYEQYF.

The chain couples TRBV7-9 to TRBJ2-7; 7 bases agree with TRBD2. In germline, CDR1 is SEHNR, CDR2 FQNEAQ (reference sequence). The CDR3 is made up of 14 amino acids. V lost 4 bases and J lost 3; bases outside the gene matches: 6. The CDR3 region has the DNA TGTGCCAGCAGCTCCGAGGTAGCGGGCTACGAGCAGTACTTC. Amino acids: CASSSEVAGYEQYF.

This clonotype has a handful of counts. The chain recombines TRBV14 with TRBJ2-1; D not certain. The CDR3 totals 15 residues. The germline V gene encodes CDR1 SGHDN and CDR2 FVKESK. Trimming stripped 3 bases from V and 1 base from J, with 10 bases between. The DNA for the CDR3 is TGTGCCAGCAGCCAGGGCGTATTGTCCTACAATGAGCAGTTCTTC. This encodes CASSQGVLSYNEQFF.

This clonotype was recorded at least ten times. V and J are TRBV15 and TRBJ2-2; no definite D call. The CDR3 has 18 amino acids. Germline CDR1 LNHNV, CDR2 YYDKDF (reference sequence). Between the trimmed V and J ends, which lost 0 bases and 2 bases, there was a span of 16 bases. The CDR3 coding sequence is TGTGCCACCAGCAGAGATGGCACTAAACGTCAAAACACCGGGGAGCTGTTTTTT. It yields the protein CATSRDGTKRQNTGELFF.

The rearrangement links TRBV29-1 to TRBJ2-5; D ambiguous. Deletions cut 7 bases from V and 2 bases from J, with 20 bases between. This CDR3 region has 15 residues. Germline CDR1 is SQVTM and CDR2 is ANQGSEA. The CDR3 loop is CSANLLGQVQETQYF. The CDR3 DNA is TGCAGCGCCAACCTCCTTGGGCAGGTTCAAGAGACCCAGTACTTC.

The J gene is TRBJ2-7, the V gene TRBV15; the D is unclear. CDR3 length: 18 amino acids. Germline lookup yields CDR1 LNHNV and CDR2 YYDKDF (reference sequence). Trimming left V 0 bases short and J 1 base short, with 19 bases between. CDR3 residues: CATSRDRSGAPKSYEQYF. In DNA form, the CDR3 reads TGTGCCACCAGCAGAGATCGATCGGGCGCCCCGAAGTCCTACGAGCAGTACTTC.

This sequence joins TRBV12-3 or TRBV12-4 and TRBJ1-1; D ambiguous. The V and J ends lost 4 bases and 3 bases respectively, with 6 bases between them. The CDR3 is made up of 12 amino acids. CDR3 amino acids: CASSWIYTEAFF. Here the CDR3 DNA reads TGTGCCAGCAGTTGGATTTACACTGAAGCTTTCTTT.

This clonotype was seen a handful of times. This sequence joins TRBV4-1 and TRBJ2-7; possibly TRBD1 for D (6 bases). V was trimmed by 1 base and J by 3 bases, leaving 10 bases between them. CDR1 is MGHRA and CDR2 is YSYEKL in the germline V gene. CDR3 length: 14 residues. CDR3 nucleotides: TGCGCCAGCAGCCAAGGACAGGCAAGCTACGAGCAGTACTTC. This sequence encodes CASSQGQASYEQYF.

The chain links TRBV12-3 or TRBV12-4 to TRBJ1-2, with D unclear. V was cut by 3 bases and J by 7 bases, with 9 bases left in between. The length of the CDR3 is 12 residues. CDR3 in amino acids: CASSLVGIGYTF. CDR3 bases: TGTGCCAGCAGTTTGGTTGGTATTGGCTACACCTTC.